This T cell receptor (beta chain) was captured by sequencing in a study of cytomegalovirus exposure and HLA in healthy donors. Notes on the study in general: V- and J-gene trimming in TCR beta was tied to a missense DCLRE1C variant by an analysis performed later. Presence/absence analyses assumed roughly uniform sequencing depth across donors, which may not hold. V segments that were indistinguishable, TRBV6-2 and TRBV6-3 among them, were omitted from analysis. Most TCR sequences showed up rarely, but some public TCRs showed up in many donors.

V was pared by 8 bases and J by 7 bases, with 7 bases of the junction left unmatched. Germline CDR1 MGHRA, CDR2 YSYEKL. This CDR3 is 14 amino acids long. As regards this clone: Its antigen remains unidentified.

A multiplex PCR was run with 60 Vbeta primers and 13 Jbeta primers. TCRdb keeps only in-frame clones here, not all; method: immunoSEQ multiplex PCR. The repertoire holds 170,000 or so clones, with about four fifths as singletons. The chain has TRBV4-1 and TRBJ2-2; 10 bases agree with TRBD1. The sample consisted of PBMCs. The receptor was isolated from a boy younger than 10 in good health and CMV-seronegative. CDR3 residues: CASARTGGIGELFF. The CDR3 nucleotides read TGCGCCAGCGCCAGGACAGGGGGAATCGGGGAGCTGTTTTTT.